This TCR beta chain appears in the sequencing data of a study of shared clonotypes between healthy human individuals (dated by TCRdb to the early 2020s). For context, the study as a whole: Two women and a few men aged 18 to 49 years were included in the cohort. For each donor, three plates each were used for CD4 naive and CD4 memory, two plates were used for CD8 naive, and one plate was used for CD8 memory. Different laboratories and diverse techniques were used to prepare libraries and sequence TCR repertoires, to increase sequencing depth and limit assay-specific biases. To estimate repertoire size and how much clonotypes are shared between individuals, the study performed deep sequencing of blood TCR repertoires from five healthy adults. Per donor, leukapheresis produced somewhere between about 0.94 and 9.5 billion PBMCs.

The full study reports these points: Pairwise subsampling led to the expectation that sequencing depth would affect the degree of clonotype sharing among donors. Compared with non-shared clonotypes, the clonotypes found in all four sorted-subset donors had higher generation probabilities. Only blood was sampled, and tissue TCR repertoires likely differ from those in blood. Across a handful of donors, about 5.2% of naive CD4, 3% to 4% of naive CD8, about 2.3% of memory CD4, and over 0.35% of memory CD8 clonotypes were shared. The genetic and exposure-history diversity represented was limited by the small number of donors. Naive subsets generally had larger estimated clonotype richness than memory subsets did. Even with the large sequencing depth, rarefaction of the sorted-subset datasets indicated that sequencing was incomplete.

Of note for this clone: It lacks a known antigen. The record has no base qualities; no much larger clone is one base away.

Using the deep immunoSEQ assay, TCR CDR3 regions were amplified from genomic DNA by multiplex PCR. Extracted genomic DNA from each cell subset was distributed evenly across all wells of several immunoSEQ 96-well plates, and each plate was treated as a replicate. For sorted subsets, roughly 190 ng of genomic DNA, equivalent to 25,000 to 35,000 T cell genomes, went into each replicate PCR. Purified libraries were measured with a Qubit 3.0 fluorometer, size-checked on a Bioanalyzer 2100, and measured again with the KAPA Library Quantification kit. Every immunoSEQ 96-well plate was sequenced on a dedicated single-read 150-cycle Illumina NextSeq 550 flow cell. Processing in the source paper ran as follows. Because only junctional sequences without quality scores were contained in the immunoSEQ output, filtering matching that applied to full-length reads could not be performed. To assign V/J genes and CDR3, sequences were annotated against IMGT germline references using PyIR, a Python wrapper for IgBLAST v1.9. Any read was removed if the V/J assignment was weak (E-value above 1e-6), the CDR3 was missing, or the read contained stop codons, out-of-frame junctions, or ambiguous translated residues. V3J clonotypes were defined by identical inferred V gene, J gene, and CDR3 amino acid sequence. Percentage overlap between repertoires was computed as shared unique clonotypes divided by the size of the smaller repertoire. RTK rarefaction, the Chao1 estimator, and Recon v2.1 estimates of unobserved clonotypes were used to assess repertoire richness. For all TCRbeta clonotypes obtained by the gDNA method from a handful of donors, generation probabilities were computed with OLGA. In TCRdb, the immuneACCESS table is reduced to in-frame sequences with V and J assigned. These tables do not hold every clone; where another copy was compared, an unresolved V gene accounts for under half, and the others remain unexplained. V and J calls and clone size are those listed in that table; D and trimming were worked out from the DNA. The sample table contains about 2,200,000 clones; only one count was recorded for 93% of them. The top ten hold 1.5% to 2% of the sample.

For the CD8 naive samples, CD45RO-negative cells were positively selected for CCR7, yielding a CD45RA+CCR7+ population from which TemRA cells were excluded. Donors were healthy HIV-negative adults with no recently reported acute infections or vaccinations. All donors were Caucasian adults living in Nashville, Tennessee, USA. After blood collection by leukapheresis, PBMCs were isolated using Ficoll-Histopaque density gradient centrifugation and then cryopreserved in the vapor phase of liquid nitrogen. Analytical flow cytometry was used to check the purity and quantity of every magnetically sorted T cell population. Each sorted fraction had its genomic DNA isolated and then quantified by UV absorbance on a Nanodrop 2000c. The sequenced sample consisted of naive CD8+ T cells from PBMCs. This sample's cell subset or site label indicates: CD45RA+CCR7+. The clonotype originates from a man between 18 and 35 years old in good health. Some clones in this sample may be carry-over from other donors' samples.

The DNA is as follows: TGCGCCAGCAGCCAAGACTCTAGGCTAGCGGGAGGCAATGAGCAGTTCTTC. Its translation reads: CASSQDSRLAGGNEQFF. The chain joins TRBV4-3 to TRBJ2-1, and 11 junctional nucleotides match TRBD2. The CDR3 goes from the cysteine to the phenylalanine over 17 residues. CDR3 DNA is the only sequence kept; it has 51 bases, read in frame from the first base. Based on the germline V gene, the CDR1 and CDR2 sequences are LGHNA and YSLEER. V ends up 0 bases short and J 6 bases short, with an unmatched junction base count of 7.